This record concerns one T cell receptor (beta chain) sequence. Its antigen has not been determined. Per-nucleotide qualities are absent, and no much larger clonotype sits a single base away. This sample is part of a study of blood T cell repertoires in COVID-19 (dated by TCRdb to 2018 to 2021). For the study in its entirety: The collaborator samples originated in the United States, Italy and Spain and spanned the acute and convalescent phases of COVID-19. Where available, HLA class I and class II types were obtained from metadata supplied by the sample provider rather than from assay-based typing. The prospective study material was composed of cDNA or gDNA derived from T cells, B-cell-depleted T cells, or PBMCs. Nearly every sample came with metadata listing a de-identified subject ID, COVID-19 status, age in years and sex. A freely available public database, intended as a resource for researchers studying the immune response to SARS-CoV-2, is where the repertoires were released. The dataset comprised deeply sampled blood TCRbeta repertoires from subjects exposed to, actively infected with, or recovered from COVID-19. The samples were drawn from the first 160 participants of the ongoing ImmuneRACE study and from more than 1,000 subjects provided by 6 global collaborators.

The immunoSEQ Assay, a bias-controlled multiplex PCR, was used to amplify TCRbeta CDR3 regions from genomic DNA. From the authors' description of their analysis: Nucleated cell counts per sample were estimated from amplification of reference gene primers within the assay. To quantify the absolute abundance of each unique TCRbeta CDR3 rearrangement, sequence reads were collapsed and filtered. For each sample, productive Simpson clonality was calculated by taking the square root of Simpson's diversity index across productive rearrangements. TCRdb obtained this table from immuneACCESS and retained in-frame rearrangements with V and J assigned. These tables miss some clones; where compared with another copy, unresolved V genes account for less than half of the shortfall, and the remainder is unexplained. The DNA gave D and trimming, while V, J and clone size come from that table. This sample gives roughly 500,000 clones in total; approximately 85% of them show up just once. The ten top clones hold 3% to 3.5% of the sample.

General conclusions and limits of the study: How much clinical and demographic metadata was included differed by source and by participant, and the metadata was provided uncurated.

Deletion took 4 bases off V and 0 bases off J, with a span of 13 bases between the germline ends. The germline V gene provides CDR1 SGHDT and CDR2 YYEEEE. The CDR3 goes from the cysteine to the phenylalanine over 15 residues. Here the CDR3 DNA is all that survives: 45 bases in frame from base 1. Each collaborating institution followed its own protocols to collect whole blood in K2EDTA tubes. For TCRbeta analysis, collaborators shipped samples in one of three forms: frozen whole blood, isolated PBMCs, or DNA extracted from either of those sample types. The chain joins TRBV5-6 to TRBJ1-2, with the D gene call left open. This clonotype originated in a human donor in a cohort sampled during active COVID-19. Sequencing was carried out using peripheral blood. The bases are TGTGCCAGCAGCCTGGGAGCGGAAGCTAACTATGGCTACACCTTC. It specifies CASSLGAEANYGYTF.